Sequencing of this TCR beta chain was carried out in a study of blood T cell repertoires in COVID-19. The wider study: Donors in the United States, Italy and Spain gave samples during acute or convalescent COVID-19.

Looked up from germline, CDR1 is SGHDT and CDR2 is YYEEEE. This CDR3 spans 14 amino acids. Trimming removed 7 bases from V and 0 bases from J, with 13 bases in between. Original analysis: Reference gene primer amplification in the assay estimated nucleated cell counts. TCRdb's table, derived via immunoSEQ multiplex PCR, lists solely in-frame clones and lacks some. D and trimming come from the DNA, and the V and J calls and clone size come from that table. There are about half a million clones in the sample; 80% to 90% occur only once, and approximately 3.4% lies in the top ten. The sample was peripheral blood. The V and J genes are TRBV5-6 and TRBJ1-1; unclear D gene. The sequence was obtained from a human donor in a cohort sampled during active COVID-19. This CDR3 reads CASRRLAMNTEAFF. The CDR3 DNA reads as TGTGCCAGCCGGCGACTGGCCATGAACACTGAAGCTTTCTTT.